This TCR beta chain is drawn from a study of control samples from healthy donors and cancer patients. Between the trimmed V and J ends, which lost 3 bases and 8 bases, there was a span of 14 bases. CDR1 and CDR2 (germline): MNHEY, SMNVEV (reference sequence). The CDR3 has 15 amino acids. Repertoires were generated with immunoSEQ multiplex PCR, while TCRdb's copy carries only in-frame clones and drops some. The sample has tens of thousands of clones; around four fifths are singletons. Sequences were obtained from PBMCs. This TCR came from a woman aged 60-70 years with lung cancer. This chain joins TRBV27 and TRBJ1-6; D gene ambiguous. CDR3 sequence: CASSLGTAPHSPLHF. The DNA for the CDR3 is TGTGCCAGCAGTTTGGGAACCGCGCCCCATTCACCCCTCCACTTT.